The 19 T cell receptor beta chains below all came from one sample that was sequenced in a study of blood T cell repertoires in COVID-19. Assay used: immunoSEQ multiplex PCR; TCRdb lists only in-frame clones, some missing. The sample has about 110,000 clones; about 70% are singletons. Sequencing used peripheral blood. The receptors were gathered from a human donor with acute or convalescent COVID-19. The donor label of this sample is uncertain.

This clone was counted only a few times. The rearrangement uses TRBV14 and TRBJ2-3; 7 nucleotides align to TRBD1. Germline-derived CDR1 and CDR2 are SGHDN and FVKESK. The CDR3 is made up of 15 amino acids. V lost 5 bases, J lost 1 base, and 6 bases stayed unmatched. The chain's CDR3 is CASSAQGIRTDTQYF. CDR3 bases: TGTGCCAGCAGCGCACAGGGGATCCGCACAGATACGCAGTATTTT.

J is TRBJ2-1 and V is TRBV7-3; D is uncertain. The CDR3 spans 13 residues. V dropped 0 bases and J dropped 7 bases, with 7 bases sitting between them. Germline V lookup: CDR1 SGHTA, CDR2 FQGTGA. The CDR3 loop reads CASSLTELNEQFF. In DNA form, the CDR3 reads TGTGCCAGCAGCTTAACGGAGTTGAATGAGCAGTTCTTC.

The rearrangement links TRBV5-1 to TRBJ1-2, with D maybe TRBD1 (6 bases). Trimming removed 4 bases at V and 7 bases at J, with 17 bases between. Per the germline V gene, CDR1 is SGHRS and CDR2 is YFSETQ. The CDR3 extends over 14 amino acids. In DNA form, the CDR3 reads TGCGCCAGCAGCCGCAAGACAGGATCGGGTGGCTACACCTTC. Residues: CASSRKTGSGGYTF.

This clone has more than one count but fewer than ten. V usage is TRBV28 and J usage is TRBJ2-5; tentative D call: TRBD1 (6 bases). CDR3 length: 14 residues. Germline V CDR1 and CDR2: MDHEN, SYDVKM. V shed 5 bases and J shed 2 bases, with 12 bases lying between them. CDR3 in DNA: TGTGCCAGCAGTACCAGGACAGATCAAGAGACCCAGTACTTC. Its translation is CASSTRTDQETQYF. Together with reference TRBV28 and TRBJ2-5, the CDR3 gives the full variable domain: DVKVTQSSRYLVKRTGEKVFLECVQDMDHENMFWYRQDPGLGLRLIYFSYDVKMKEKGDIPEGYSVSREKKERFSLILESASTNQTSMYLCASSTRTDQETQYFGPGTRLLVL.

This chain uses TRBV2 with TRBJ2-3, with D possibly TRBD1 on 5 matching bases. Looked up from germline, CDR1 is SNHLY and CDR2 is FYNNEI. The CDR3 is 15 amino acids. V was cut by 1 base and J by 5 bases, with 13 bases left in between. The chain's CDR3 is CASSEVRVQRDTQYF. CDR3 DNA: TGTGCCAGCAGTGAAGTCAGGGTGCAGAGAGATACGCAGTATTTT.

The CDR3 DNA reads as TGTGCCAGAAGCGAGGTCCCGACCAGCGTC. Translating it yields CARSEVPTSV. The chain recombines TRBV5-3 with TRBJ2-7; D is undetermined. TRBV5-3 belongs to the ORF category, with a function that is uncertain. CDR3 length: 10 residues.

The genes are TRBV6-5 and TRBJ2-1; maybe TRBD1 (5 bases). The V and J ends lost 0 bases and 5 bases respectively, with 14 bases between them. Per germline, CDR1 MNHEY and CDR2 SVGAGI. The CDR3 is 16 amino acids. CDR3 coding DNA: TGTGCCAGCAGTTACTCGGGGCGACCCCTTCACAATGAGCAGTTCTTC. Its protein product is CASSYSGRPLHNEQFF.

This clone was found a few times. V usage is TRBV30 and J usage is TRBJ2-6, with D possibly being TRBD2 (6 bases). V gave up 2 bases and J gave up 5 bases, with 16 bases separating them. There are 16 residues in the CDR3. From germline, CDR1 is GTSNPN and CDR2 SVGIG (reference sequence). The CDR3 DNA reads TGTGCCTGGAGTCCCGGACGGGGGAGTAGGGCCAACGTCCTGACTTTC. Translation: CAWSPGRGSRANVLTF.

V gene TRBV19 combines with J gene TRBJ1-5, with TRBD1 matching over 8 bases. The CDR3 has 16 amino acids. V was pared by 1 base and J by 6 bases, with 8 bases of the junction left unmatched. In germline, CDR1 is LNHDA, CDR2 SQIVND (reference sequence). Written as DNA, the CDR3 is TGTGCCAGTAGTATAGGACAGGGGACGGGGGTTCAGCCCCAGCATTTT. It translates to CASSIGQGTGVQPQHF.

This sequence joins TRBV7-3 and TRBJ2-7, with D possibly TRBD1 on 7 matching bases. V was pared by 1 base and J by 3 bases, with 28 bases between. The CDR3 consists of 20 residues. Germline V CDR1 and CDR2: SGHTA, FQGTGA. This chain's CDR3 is CASSLRGRPTWRDRSYEQYF. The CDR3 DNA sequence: TGTGCCAGCAGCTTAAGGGGTCGCCCGACGTGGCGGGACAGAAGCTACGAGCAGTACTTC.

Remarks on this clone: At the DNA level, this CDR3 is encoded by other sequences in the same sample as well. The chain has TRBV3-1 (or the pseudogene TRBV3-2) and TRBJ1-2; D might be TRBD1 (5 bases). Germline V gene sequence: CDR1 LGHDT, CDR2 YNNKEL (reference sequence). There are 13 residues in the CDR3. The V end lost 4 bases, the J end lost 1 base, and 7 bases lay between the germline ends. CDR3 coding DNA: TGTGCCAGCAGCCGGGGGGGTAACTATGGCTACACCTTC. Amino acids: CASSRGGNYGYTF.

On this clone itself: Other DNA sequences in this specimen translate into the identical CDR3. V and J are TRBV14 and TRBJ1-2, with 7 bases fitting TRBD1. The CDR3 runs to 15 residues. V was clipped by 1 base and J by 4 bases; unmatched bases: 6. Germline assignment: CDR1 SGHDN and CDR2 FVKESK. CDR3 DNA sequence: TGTGCCAGCAGCCAAGGGTTAGGGGGCCCCTATGGCTACACCTTC. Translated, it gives CASSQGLGGPYGYTF.

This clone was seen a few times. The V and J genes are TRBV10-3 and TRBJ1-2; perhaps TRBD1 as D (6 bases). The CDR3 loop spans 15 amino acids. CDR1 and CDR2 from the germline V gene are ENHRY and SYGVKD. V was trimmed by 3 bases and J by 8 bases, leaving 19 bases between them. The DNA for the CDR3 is TGTGCCATCAGTGATTTAACAGGGCCTCGCAGGGGCTACACCTTC. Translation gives CAISDLTGPRRGYTF.

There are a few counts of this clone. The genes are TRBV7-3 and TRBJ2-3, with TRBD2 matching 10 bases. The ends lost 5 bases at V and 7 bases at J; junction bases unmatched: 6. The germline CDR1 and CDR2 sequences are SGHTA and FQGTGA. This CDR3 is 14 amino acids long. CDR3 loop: CASSTSGGAYTQYF. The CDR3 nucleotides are TGTGCCAGCAGCACAAGCGGGGGGGCCTATACGCAGTATTTT.

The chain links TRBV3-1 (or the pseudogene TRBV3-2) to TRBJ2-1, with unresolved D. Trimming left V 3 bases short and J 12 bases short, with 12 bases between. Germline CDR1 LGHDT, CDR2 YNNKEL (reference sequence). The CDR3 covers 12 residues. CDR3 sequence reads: CASSHTHSGQFF. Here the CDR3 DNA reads TGTGCCAGCAGCCACACTCACTCAGGGCAGTTCTTC.

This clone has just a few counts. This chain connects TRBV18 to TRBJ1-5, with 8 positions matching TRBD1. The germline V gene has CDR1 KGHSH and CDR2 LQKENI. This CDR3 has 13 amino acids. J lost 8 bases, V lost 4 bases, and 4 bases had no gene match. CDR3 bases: TGTGCCAGCTCACTTGGACAGGGCGAGCCCCAGCATTTT. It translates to CASSLGQGEPQHF.

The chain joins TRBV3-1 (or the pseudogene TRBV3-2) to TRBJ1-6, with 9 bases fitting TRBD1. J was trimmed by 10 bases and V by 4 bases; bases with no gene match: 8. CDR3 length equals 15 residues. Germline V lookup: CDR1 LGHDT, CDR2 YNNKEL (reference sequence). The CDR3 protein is CASSPLGQGGSPLHF. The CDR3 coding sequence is TGTGCCAGCAGCCCATTGGGACAGGGAGGATCACCCCTCCACTTT.

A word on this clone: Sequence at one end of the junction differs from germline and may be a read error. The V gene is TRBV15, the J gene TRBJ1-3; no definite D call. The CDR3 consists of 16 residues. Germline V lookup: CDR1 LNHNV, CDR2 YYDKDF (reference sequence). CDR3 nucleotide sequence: TGTGCCACTAGCAGAGCTGAATCCGGAGACGGAAACACCATATATTTT. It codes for CATSRAESGDGNTIYF. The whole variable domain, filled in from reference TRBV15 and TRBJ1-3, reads DAMVIQNPRYQVTQFGKPVTLSCSQTLNHNVMYWYQQKSSQAPKLLFHYYDKDFNNEADTPDNFQSRRPNTSFCFLDIRSPGLGDTAMYLCATSRAESGDGNTIYFGEGSWLTVV.

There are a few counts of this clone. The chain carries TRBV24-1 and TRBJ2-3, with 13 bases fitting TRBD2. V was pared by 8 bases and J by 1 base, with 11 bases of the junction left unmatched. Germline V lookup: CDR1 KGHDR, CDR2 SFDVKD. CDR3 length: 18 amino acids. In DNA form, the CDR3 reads TGTGCCACCATGGGTACTAGCGGGGGGGCGTCGGGCACAGATACGCAGTATTTT. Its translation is CATMGTSGGASGTDTQYF.